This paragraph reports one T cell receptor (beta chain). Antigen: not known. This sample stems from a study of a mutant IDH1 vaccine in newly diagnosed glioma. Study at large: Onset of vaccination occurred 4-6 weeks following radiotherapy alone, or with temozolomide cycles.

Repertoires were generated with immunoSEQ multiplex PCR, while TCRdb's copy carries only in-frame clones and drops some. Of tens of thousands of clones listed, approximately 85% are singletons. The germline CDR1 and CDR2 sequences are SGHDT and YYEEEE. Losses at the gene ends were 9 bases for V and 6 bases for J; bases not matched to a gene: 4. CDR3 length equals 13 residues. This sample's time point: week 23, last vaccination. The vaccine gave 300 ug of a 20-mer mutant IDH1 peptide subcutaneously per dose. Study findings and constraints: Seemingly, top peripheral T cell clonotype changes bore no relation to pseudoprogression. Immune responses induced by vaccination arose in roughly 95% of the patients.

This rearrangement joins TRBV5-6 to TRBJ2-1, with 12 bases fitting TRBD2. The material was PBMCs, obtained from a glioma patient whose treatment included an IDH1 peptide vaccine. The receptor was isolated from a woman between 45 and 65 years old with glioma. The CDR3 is CAIGTSGSNEQFF. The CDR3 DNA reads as TGTGCCATCGGGACTAGCGGGTCCAATGAGCAGTTCTTC.